This T cell receptor (beta chain) is drawn from a study of T cells after yellow fever vaccination. Study at large: Researchers used SMART-Seq v4 Ultra Low Input to prepare fractions that had low cell numbers.

5'RACE template switching produced TCR cDNA carrying a universal primer site and UMIs. MiXCR, applied by TCRdb to the 5' RACE reads, yields one record per CDR3 protein. The sample has hundreds of thousands of distinct CDR3 sequences, 3.6% seen once; the top ten hold less than 25%. This clonotype was seen repeatedly, ten times or more. Its antigen remains unidentified. Germline loops: CDR1 MNHEY, CDR2 SMNVEV (reference sequence). Trimming cost V 8 bases and J 4 bases, with 9 bases left between them. CDR3 size: 13 residues. Overall study findings and caveats: The booster saw the reappearance of most primary-vaccination clones (approximately 97% CD4, around 88% CD8).

This clonotype was sampled from a man aged 18 to 29 who received the YFV17D yellow fever vaccine. Sequenced here: PBMCs, sampled on the day of the yellow fever booster vaccination. The genes are TRBV27 and TRBJ2-6; D ambiguous. The DNA for the CDR3 is TGTGCCAGCCGCTTGGCGGGGGCCAACGTCCTGACTTTC. Amino acids: CASRLAGANVLTF.